This is a list of T cell receptor beta chains from one sample in a study of T cell repertoires in cytomegalovirus infection. TCRdb fed the reads into MiXCR, producing one record per CDR3 protein. The sample consists of 28,000 or so distinct CDR3 sequences, 15% to 20% of them appearing once. No antigen has been assigned to these receptors. The starting material was CD8+ T cells from cultured PBMCs, obtained from culture after CMV antigen stimulation. All receptors derive from a human donor in good health (CMV status not recorded). Some clones in this sample may be carry-over from other donors' samples. The CDR3 runs from the conserved cysteine through the conserved F or W. D genes are given only for firm matches. Some rows mark clone size as missing; the rest say once, few, many or name a class of expanded clone.

v_gene: TRBV12-3/TRBV12-4; d_gene: TRBD2; j_gene: TRBJ2-1; abundance: .; CDR3nt: TGTGCCAGCAGCCCGCAGACTAGCGAGCAGTTCTTC; CDR3aa: CASSPQTSEQFF
v_gene: TRBV7-9; d_gene: TRBD1; j_gene: TRBJ1-6; abundance: .; CDR3nt: TGTGCCAGCAGCTTACCTAAAGAAATCGGACAGGGCAGCTCCTATAATTCACCCCTCCACTTT; CDR3aa: CASSLPKEIGQGSSYNSPLHF
v_gene: TRBV10-3; d_gene: .; j_gene: TRBJ2-1; abundance: many; CDR3nt: TGTGCCACCGAAAAAGGGGATTACAATGAGCAGTTCTTC; CDR3aa: CATEKGDYNEQFF
v_gene: TRBV24-1; d_gene: TRBD2; j_gene: TRBJ2-1; abundance: few; CDR3nt: TGTGCCACTAGTGTGCACGCGGGAGATGAGCAGTTCTTC; CDR3aa: CATSVHAGDEQFF
v_gene: TRBV6-5; d_gene: .; j_gene: TRBJ2-1; abundance: .; CDR3nt: TGTGCCAGCAGTCGCGACGCCAGGGAGCAGTTCTTC; CDR3aa: CASSRDAREQFF
v_gene: TRBV4-2; d_gene: TRBD2; j_gene: TRBJ2-7; abundance: few; CDR3nt: TGTGCCAGCAGCCAAGATATTATGGGACTACAGCTATACGAGCAGTACTTC; CDR3aa: CASSQDIMGLQLYEQYF
v_gene: TRBV10-3; d_gene: .; j_gene: TRBJ1-6; abundance: .; CDR3nt: TGTGCCATCAGTGAGTCAGAGGAGAATTCACCCCTCCACTTT; CDR3aa: CAISESEENSPLHF
v_gene: TRBV7-4; d_gene: .; j_gene: TRBJ2-7; abundance: .; CDR3nt: TGTGCCAGCAGGGGGAAGGACGAGCAGTACTTC; CDR3aa: CASRGKDEQYF
v_gene: TRBV20-1; d_gene: .; j_gene: TRBJ2-5; abundance: .; CDR3nt: TGCAGTGCCGGAGGGCCCCCCGGGAAGACCCAGTACTTC; CDR3aa: CSAGGPPGKTQYF
v_gene: TRBV9; d_gene: .; j_gene: TRBJ1-1; abundance: few; CDR3nt: TGTGCCAGCAGCGTAGGATCGGGGAGGGCGGCTGAAGCTTTCTTT; CDR3aa: CASSVGSGRAAEAFF
v_gene: TRBV19; d_gene: .; j_gene: TRBJ2-2; abundance: few; CDR3nt: TGTGCCAGTACCGAGGAGGGCCAGGGCGGGGAGCTGTTTTTT; CDR3aa: CASTEEGQGGELFF
v_gene: TRBV7-9; d_gene: TRBD2; j_gene: TRBJ2-7; abundance: .; CDR3nt: TGTGCCAGCAGCCCCTTGCAGGGAGGGCCCTCCTACGAGCAGTACTTC; CDR3aa: CASSPLQGGPSYEQYF
v_gene: TRBV7-6; d_gene: TRBD2; j_gene: TRBJ2-7; abundance: many; CDR3nt: TGTGCCAGCAGCTTAGAACTAGCGACCCACGAGCAGTACTTC; CDR3aa: CASSLELATHEQYF
v_gene: TRBV11-1; d_gene: TRBD2; j_gene: TRBJ2-1; abundance: many; CDR3nt: TGTGCCAGCAGCTCTCTAGCGGGCCCCTCCTACAATGAGCAGTTCTTC; CDR3aa: CASSSLAGPSYNEQFF